Shown below are 7 T cell receptor beta chains from a single sample sequenced in a study of T cells in Graves' hyperthyroidism and ophthalmopathy. Regions amplified from RNA transcripts were the TCR beta CDR3 regions. HTBI primers were the set used in a first-round RT-PCR of the TCR CDR3. Using its own MiXCR run on the multiplex PCR reads, TCRdb lists one record per CDR3 protein. The sample contains about 250,000 distinct CDR3 sequences, roughly 22% of which appear only once. Sequenced: blood. Every receptor here comes from a man aged 30 to 39 with Graves' ophthalmopathy.

This clonotype was seen a handful of times. The rearrangement uses TRBV10-2 and TRBJ1-1; D is unclear. The V gene's germline CDR1 is WSHSY and CDR2 SAAADI. V was pared by 3 bases and J by 4 bases, with 18 bases between. This CDR3 has 16 amino acids. CDR3: CASSELEGIFITEAFF. DNA for the CDR3: TGCGCCAGCAGTGAATTAGAGGGAATCTTTATCACTGAAGCTTTCTTT.

The rearrangement links TRBV7-6 to TRBJ1-4, with 11 nucleotides matching TRBD1. V dropped 4 bases and J dropped 8; count of bases not matched to a gene: 12. Per germline, CDR1 SGHVS and CDR2 FNYEAQ. This CDR3 comprises 17 residues. CDR3 region: CASSSKVPGQGVEKLFF. The CDR3 DNA reads as TGTGCCAGCAGCTCAAAAGTCCCGGGACAGGGGGTAGAAAAACTGTTTTTT.

The chain employs TRBV24-1 and TRBJ2-1; D assignment may be TRBD1 or TRBD2 (5 bases each). Trimming cost V 3 bases and J 2 bases, with 13 bases left between them. Germline assignment: CDR1 KGHDR and CDR2 SFDVKD. The CDR3 totals 16 residues. As DNA, the CDR3 is TGTGCCACCAGTGATACAGGAGGAATCACCTACAATGAGCAGTTCTTC. It is translated as CATSDTGGITYNEQFF.

This clonotype was found many times. A junction end diverges from the germline sequence, so it may reflect a read error. This chain uses TRBV30 with TRBJ2-3; 7 bases map to TRBD2. From germline, CDR1 is GTSNPN and CDR2 SVGIG (reference sequence). The CDR3 loop spans 16 amino acids. The CDR3 DNA follows: TGTGCCTGGAGTACTTCCAGCACCGGGAGGAGGGATACTCAGTATTTT. The encoded protein is CAWSTSSTGRRDTQYF. Based on the CDR3 plus reference TRBV30 and TRBJ2-3, the full variable domain is SQTIHQWPATLVQPVGSPLSLECTVEGTSNPNLYWYRQAAGRGLQLLFYSVGIGQISSEVPQNLSASRPQDRQFILSSKKLLLSDSGFYLCAWSTSSTGRRDTQYFGPGTRLTVL.

This sequence joins TRBV11-3 and TRBJ2-5; D might be TRBD2 (5 bases). CDR1 and CDR2 from the germline V gene are SGHNT and YENEEA. The CDR3 spans 13 residues. Trimming left V 7 bases short and J 3 bases short, with 12 bases between. The CDR3 is CASTPRTEETQYF. The CDR3 DNA follows: TGTGCCAGCACCCCCCGGACTGAAGAGACCCAGTACTTC. The full variable domain, its missing parts supplied by reference TRBV11-3 and TRBJ2-5, is EAGVVQSPRYKIIEKKQPVAFWCNPISGHNTLYWYLQNLGQGPELLIRYENEEAVDDSQLPKDRFSAERLKGVDSTLKIQPAELGDSAVYLCASTPRTEETQYFGPGTRLLVL.

This clonotype has a handful of counts. J is TRBJ2-1 and V is TRBV7-9; D call uncertain. Trimming took 2 bases from V and 2 from J, leaving 4 bases between them. The CDR3 loop spans 13 amino acids. Germline assignment: CDR1 SEHNR and CDR2 FQNEAQ (reference sequence). CDR3: CASSLHTYNEQFF. The CDR3 region has the DNA TGTGCCAGCAGCTTACACACCTACAATGAGCAGTTCTTC. The full variable domain, its missing parts supplied by reference TRBV7-9 and TRBJ2-1, is DTGVSQNPRHKITKRGQNVTFRCDPISEHNRLYWYRQTLGQGPEFLTYFQNEAQLEKSRLLSDRFSAERPKGSFSTLEIQRTEQGDSAMYLCASSLHTYNEQFFGPGTRLTVL.

This clonotype was detected many times. The rearrangement joins TRBV7-2 to TRBJ2-7; TRBD2 agrees at 11 bases. Germline V lookup: CDR1 SGHTA, CDR2 FQGNSA. This CDR3 spans 16 amino acids. Trimming at V came to 2 bases and at J to 1 base, leaving 4 bases not matched to a gene. As DNA, the CDR3 is TGTGCCAGCAGCTTATTTGGGACTAGCGGATCCTACGAGCAGTACTTC. Its translation is CASSLFGTSGSYEQYF. Complete variable domain (other parts from reference TRBV7-2 and TRBJ2-7): GAGVSQSPSNKVTEKGKDVELRCDPISGHTALYWYRQSLGQGLEFLIYFQGNSAPDKSGLPSDRFSAERTGGSVSTLTIQRTQQEDSAVYLCASSLFGTSGSYEQYFGPGTRLTVT.